The TCR beta chain under discussion was sequenced for a study of blood T cell repertoires in COVID-19. Germline assignment: CDR1 SQVTM and CDR2 ANQGSEA. The CDR3 is 17 residues long. V lost 7 bases, J lost 0 bases, and 17 bases stayed unmatched. TCRdb's table, derived via immunoSEQ multiplex PCR, lists solely in-frame clones and lacks some. The sample holds around 320,000 clones, roughly 90% seen once. Sequencing was performed on PBMCs or T cells enriched from blood (not recorded which). This TCR was sampled from a woman aged 25 to 39 who had been exposed to COVID-19. The J gene is TRBJ1-1, the V gene TRBV29-1; 7 bases agree with TRBD1. CDR3 amino acids: CSGPNPGTAFMNTEAFF. CDR3 in DNA: TGCAGCGGTCCCAACCCCGGGACAGCCTTCATGAACACTGAAGCTTTCTTT.